Listed below are T cell receptor beta chains from one sample, sequenced in a study of Graves' ophthalmopathy and Graves' hyperthyroidism. TCRdb fed the multiplex PCR reads into MiXCR, producing one record per CDR3 protein. The sample has tens of thousands of distinct CDR3 sequences; approximately 52% are singletons. Sequencing input: peripheral blood. The receptor source for this set is an adult man with Graves' ophthalmopathy. The CDR3 runs from the conserved cysteine through the conserved F or W. The D gene is left open where the match is weak. A row's size may be missing; if present it is once, few, many or a size class.

J: TRBJ2-3; D: .; V: TRBV6-4; size: .; CDR3: CASRDATDTQFF; DNA: TGTGCCAGCAGAGACGCTACGGATACGCAGTTTTTT
J: TRBJ2-7; D: .; V: TRBV15; size: .; CDR3: CATSGGPRTYEQYF; DNA: TGTGCCACCAGCGGAGGGCCGCGGACCTACGAGCAGTACTTC
J: TRBJ1-2; D: .; V: TRBV3-1; size: many; CDR3: CASSHDAYYGYTF; DNA: TGTGCCAGCAGCCACGATGCTTACTATGGCTACACCTTC
J: TRBJ1-4; D: TRBD1; V: TRBV20-1; size: .; CDR3: CSAKDRTNEKLFF; DNA: TGCAGTGCTAAGGACAGGACTAATGAAAAACTGTTTTTT
J: TRBJ1-1; D: .; V: TRBV7-2; size: .; CDR3: CASSLAGAKNTGAFF; DNA: TGTGCCAGCAGCTTAGCAGGCGCCAAAAACACTGGAGCTTTCTTT
J: TRBJ1-6; D: TRBD1; V: TRBV18; size: few; CDR3: CASSPRGQVPSPLHF; DNA: TGTGCCAGCTCACCGAGGGGACAGGTCCCTTCACCCCTCCACTTT
J: TRBJ2-1; D: TRBD1; V: TRBV24-1; size: .; CDR3: CATSDWTGGRYNEQFF; DNA: TGTGCCACCAGTGATTGGACAGGGGGACGTTACAATGAGCAGTTCTTC
J: TRBJ1-6; D: TRBD1; V: TRBV5-1; size: many; CDR3: CASSSDRVANSPLHF; DNA: TGCGCCAGCAGCTCAGACAGGGTTGCTAATTCACCCCTCCACTTT
J: TRBJ2-2; D: .; V: TRBV6-5; size: .; CDR3: CASRLHGAPNTGELFF; DNA: TGTGCCAGCAGGCTCCACGGGGCGCCGAACACCGGGGAGCTGTTTTTT
J: TRBJ1-1; D: TRBD1; V: TRBV7-3; size: many; CDR3: CASSLKGQGSTEAFF; DNA: TGTGCCAGCAGCTTAAAGGGACAGGGGTCCACTGAAGCTTTCTTT
J: TRBJ2-5; D: TRBD1; V: TRBV3-1; size: many; CDR3: CASSQGQTGMGETQYF; DNA: TGTGCCAGCAGCCAAGGCCAGACAGGGATGGGGGAGACCCAGTACTTC
J: TRBJ2-7; D: TRBD1; V: TRBV20-1; size: medium-sized; CDR3: CSASTTGVSYEQYF; DNA: TGCAGTGCCTCAACGACAGGGGTGTCCTACGAGCAGTACTTC
J: TRBJ2-5; D: TRBD2; V: TRBV12-3/TRBV12-4; size: many; CDR3: CASFGTSGGSMETQYF; DNA: TGTGCCAGCTTCGGGACTAGCGGGGGGAGCATGGAGACCCAGTACTTC
J: TRBJ2-1; D: .; V: TRBV7-9; size: medium-sized; CDR3: CASSSGHRILPSNEQFF; DNA: TGTGCCAGCAGCTCAGGCCACCGAATCCTCCCGTCGAATGAGCAGTTCTTC
J: TRBJ2-7; D: .; V: TRBV28; size: many; CDR3: CASSLGRMGEQYF; DNA: TGTGCCAGCAGTTTAGGGCGGATGGGTGAGCAGTACTTC
J: TRBJ2-6; D: .; V: TRBV20-1; size: .; CDR3: CSARVFTGANVLTF; DNA: TGCAGTGCTAGAGTATTTACCGGGGCCAACGTCCTGACTTTC
J: TRBJ1-1; D: .; V: TRBV9; size: .; CDR3: CASSVATLNTEAFF; DNA: TGTGCCAGCAGCGTGGCCACTTTGAACACTGAAGCTTTCTTT
J: TRBJ2-7; D: .; V: TRBV6-6; size: many; CDR3: CASSYLDRSYEQYF; DNA: TGTGCCAGCAGTTACTTGGACCGCTCCTACGAGCAGTACTTC
J: TRBJ1-5; D: .; V: TRBV5-1; size: once; CDR3: CASSIRDQPQHF; DNA: TGCGCCAGCAGCATCCGGGATCAGCCCCAGCATTTT
J: TRBJ2-1; D: TRBD2; V: TRBV18; size: .; CDR3: CASSPKAGAEDEQFF; DNA: TGTGCCAGCTCACCAAAAGCGGGAGCAGAGGATGAGCAGTTCTTC
J: TRBJ2-6; D: .; V: TRBV6-1; size: .; CDR3: CASGDRGGANVLTF; DNA: TGTGCCAGCGGCGATCGCGGGGGGGCCAACGTCCTGACTTTC
J: TRBJ2-3; D: TRBD1; V: TRBV7-9; size: .; CDR3: CASSSGTGGTDTQYF; DNA: TGTGCCAGCAGCTCCGGGACAGGGGGAACAGATACGCAGTATTTT
J: TRBJ2-7; D: TRBD2; V: TRBV6-6; size: .; CDR3: CASRRAGDDEQYF; DNA: TGTGCCAGCCGACGAGCGGGAGACGACGAGCAGTACTTC
J: TRBJ2-1; D: TRBD2; V: TRBV5-1; size: .; CDR3: CASSKTGGRRFF; DNA: TGCGCCAGCAGTAAAACTGGCGGGAGGCGGTTCTTC
J: TRBJ2-1; D: .; V: TRBV7-9; size: medium-sized; CDR3: CASAQGRYNEQFF; DNA: TGTGCCAGCGCCCAGGGGCGGTACAATGAGCAGTTCTTC
J: TRBJ1-6; D: .; V: TRBV9; size: .; CDR3: CASSGPFSPLHF; DNA: TGTGCCAGCAGCGGCCCCTTTTCACCCCTCCACTTT